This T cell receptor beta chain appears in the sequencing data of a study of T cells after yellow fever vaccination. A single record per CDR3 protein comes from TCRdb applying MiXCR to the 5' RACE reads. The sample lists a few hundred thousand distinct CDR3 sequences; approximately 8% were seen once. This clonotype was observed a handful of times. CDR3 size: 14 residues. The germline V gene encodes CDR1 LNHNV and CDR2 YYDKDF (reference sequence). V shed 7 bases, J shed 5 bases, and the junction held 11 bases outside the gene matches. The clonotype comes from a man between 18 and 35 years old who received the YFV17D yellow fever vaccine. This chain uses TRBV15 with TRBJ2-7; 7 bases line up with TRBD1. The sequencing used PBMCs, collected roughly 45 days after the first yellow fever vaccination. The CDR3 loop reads CATNVGRGQDEQYF. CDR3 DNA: TGTGCCACCAACGTGGGAAGGGGGCAGGACGAGCAGTACTTC.